The present T cell receptor beta chain was sequenced within a study of cytomegalovirus exposure and HLA in healthy donors. PCR employed 60 Vbeta and 13 Jbeta primers. The method was immunoSEQ multiplex PCR; TCRdb's version includes in-frame clones alone and lacks a portion of them. The sample gives 210,000 or so clones, about 80% of which show up once; 2.5% to 3.5% is in the top ten. This CDR3 is built from 12 residues. From germline, CDR1 is SNHLY and CDR2 FYNNEI. V gave up 6 bases and J gave up 10 bases; unmatched junction bases: 8. Study observations and caveats: As was reported, the classifier diagnosed cytomegalovirus status with high specificity and sensitivity. A missense DCLRE1C variant was associated with V- and J-gene trimming of TCR beta chains in a later analysis, and an independent cohort replicated the association.

To note about this clone: Its target is not known.

This TCR came from a woman aged 60-75 years in good health and CMV-seropositive. The sample comprised PBMCs. The chain recombines TRBV2 with TRBJ1-1; the match to TRBD1 covers 7 bases. In DNA form, the CDR3 reads TGTGCCAGCAGGCCACAGGGGTTGAGAGCTTTCTTT. This encodes CASRPQGLRAFF.